A selection of T cell receptor beta chains follows, all from one sample in a study of cytomegalovirus exposure and HLA in healthy donors. Data came from immunoSEQ multiplex PCR; TCRdb stores just in-frame clones and leaves some out. This repertoire shows approximately 270,000 clones, nearly 90% found once; its top ten account for less than 0.4%. Sequencing input: PBMCs. These receptors were collected from a woman aged 18-29 years in good health and CMV-seronegative. Both conserved end residues are part of each CDR3. D genes are given only for firm matches. Clone size is not always given. Where it is, it says once, few, many or a class for expanded clones.

TRBV7-2	TRBJ2-3	.	.	CASSNLSKNGLRTQYF	TGTGCCAGCAGCAATCTCAGCAAGAATGGGTTGAGGACGCAGTATTTT
TRBV2	TRBJ2-3	.	TRBD2	CASLKGASGSTDTQYF	TGTGCCAGTCTAAAGGGTGCTAGCGGGAGCACAGATACGCAGTATTTT
TRBV30	TRBJ1-4	.	.	CAWSVFRGVGEKLFF	TGTGCCTGGAGTGTATTTCGGGGGGTTGGGGAAAAACTGTTTTTT
TRBV19	TRBJ2-3	.	.	CASAGNPRDTQYF	TGTGCCAGTGCGGGGAACCCTCGGGATACGCAGTATTTT
TRBV6-5	TRBJ1-5	.	.	CASSYSRRGNQPQHF	TGTGCCAGCAGTTACTCGAGGCGAGGCAATCAGCCCCAGCATTTT
TRBV7-6	TRBJ1-6	.	TRBD1	CASSSTGGIAYNSPLHF	TGTGCCAGCAGCTCAACAGGGGGGATCGCCTATAATTCACCCCTCCACTTT
TRBV4-1	TRBJ2-5	.	TRBD2	CASSQDQRLAGVETQYF	TGCGCCAGCAGCCAAGATCAAAGGCTAGCGGGGGTTGAGACCCAGTACTTC
TRBV19	TRBJ1-1	few	.	CASSGRGFTEAFF	TGTGCCAGTAGCGGCAGGGGATTCACTGAAGCTTTCTTT
TRBV11-2	TRBJ1-2	.	.	CASSLGQGASDGYTF	TGTGCCAGCAGCTTAGGCCAGGGTGCTTCGGATGGCTACACCTTC
TRBV27	TRBJ2-5	.	TRBD1	CASSLSRDTSRGRETQYF	TGTGCCAGCAGTTTATCGCGGGACACATCCAGGGGGCGGGAGACCCAGTACTTC
TRBV4-1	TRBJ1-6	.	.	CASSQEPPGRNNSPLHF	TGCGCCAGCAGCCAAGAACCACCTGGCAGAAATAATTCACCCCTCCACTTT
TRBV11-2	TRBJ2-5	.	.	CASSPNLPGETQYF	TGTGCCAGCAGCCCCAACCTCCCGGGGGAGACCCAGTACTTC
TRBV27	TRBJ1-1	once	TRBD1	CASSVRTYRGPFIRNTEAFF	TGTGCCAGCAGTGTACGAACCTACAGGGGGCCCTTTATCCGGAACACTGAAGCTTTCTTT
TRBV6-5	TRBJ1-2	few	TRBD1	CASRLRQGSGYTF	TGTGCCAGCAGACTCCGACAGGGTTCTGGCTACACCTTC
TRBV28	TRBJ1-3	.	.	CASGKRLITGNTIYF	TGTGCCAGCGGTAAGCGACTCATAACTGGAAACACCATATATTTT
TRBV5-3	TRBJ1-6	.	TRBD1	CARCRDRGHPSYNSPLHF	TGTGCCAGATGCCGGGACAGGGGGCACCCCTCCTATAATTCACCCCTCCACTTT
TRBV18	TRBJ1-4	.	.	CASSPGLEEKLFF	TGTGCCAGCTCACCGGGGCTGGAGGAAAAACTGTTTTTT
TRBV15	TRBJ1-4	.	.	CATSRDRARGEKLFF	TGTGCCACCAGCAGAGATAGGGCCAGGGGCGAAAAACTGTTTTTT
TRBV9	TRBJ1-2	few	.	CASSVQGGYTF	TGTGCCAGCAGCGTTCAGGGAGGCTACACCTTC
TRBV28	TRBJ1-4	few	.	CASSLQGNEKLFF	TGTGCCAGCAGTTTGCAGGGGAATGAAAAACTGTTTTTT
TRBV5-1	TRBJ1-4	.	TRBD1	CASSLAQGKNEKLFF	TGCGCCAGCAGCTTAGCACAGGGGAAAAATGAAAAACTGTTTTTT
TRBV6-6	TRBJ1-5	.	.	CASSYSPGDNQPQHF	TGTGCCAGCAGTTACTCCCCGGGGGACAATCAGCCCCAGCATTTT
TRBV15	TRBJ2-3	.	.	CATSKSGTDTQYF	TGTGCCACCAGCAAGTCAGGCACAGATACGCAGTATTTT
TRBV15	TRBJ2-1	.	TRBD2	CATSRGSGFPGEQFF	TGTGCCACCAGCAGAGGTAGCGGGTTCCCTGGTGAGCAGTTCTTC
TRBV6-5	TRBJ1-1	.	.	CASSYSEGNTEAFF	TGTGCCAGCAGTTACTCGGAGGGGAACACTGAAGCTTTCTTT
TRBV28	TRBJ1-5	.	.	CASSLPGHSNQPQHF	TGTGCCAGCAGTTTACCAGGACATAGCAATCAGCCCCAGCATTTT
TRBV6-6	TRBJ2-7	few	.	CASSSDSSYEQYF	TGTGCCAGCAGTTCGGACAGCTCCTACGAGCAGTACTTC
TRBV6-5	TRBJ1-1	.	.	CASSSPEGEAFF	TGTGCCAGCAGTTCCCCAGAGGGCGAAGCTTTCTTT
TRBV7-2	TRBJ1-2	.	TRBD1	CASSEQTGPIGYTF	TGTGCCAGCAGCGAACAGACAGGGCCGATTGGCTACACCTTC
TRBV4-2	TRBJ1-4	.	.	CAGSHSGTGGEKLFF	TGTGCCGGCAGCCACTCCGGGACGGGAGGTGAAAAACTGTTTTTT
TRBV7-9	TRBJ2-3	.	.	CASTLATDTQYF	TGTGCCAGCACACTTGCCACAGATACGCAGTATTTT
TRBV4-1	TRBJ2-2	.	TRBD2	CASSQDRGTSGGAPGELFF	TGCGCCAGCAGCCAAGATCGAGGGACTAGCGGGGGGGCCCCTGGGGAGCTGTTTTTT
TRBV11-2	TRBJ1-2	.	TRBD1	CASSLARGNGYTF	TGTGCCAGCAGCTTAGCCAGGGGGAATGGCTACACCTTC
TRBV6-5	TRBJ2-1	.	TRBD1	CASSYSGTGKNEQFF	TGTGCCAGCAGTTACTCCGGGACAGGGAAAAATGAGCAGTTCTTC
TRBV27	TRBJ2-1	.	TRBD2	CASSAGGLSEQFF	TGTGCCAGCAGCGCGGGGGGACTTAGTGAGCAGTTCTTC
TRBV5-1	TRBJ1-2	.	.	CASSPEGQSAYGYTF	TGCGCCAGCAGCCCGGAAGGACAGAGCGCCTATGGCTACACCTTC
TRBV7-3	TRBJ2-5	.	TRBD1	CASSANRGAETQYF	TGTGCCAGCAGCGCTAACAGGGGTGCGGAGACCCAGTACTTC
TRBV4-3	TRBJ2-7	.	.	CASSQDRGTSYEQYF	TGCGCCAGCAGCCAAGACCGGGGAACCTCTTACGAGCAGTACTTC
TRBV2	TRBJ2-6	.	TRBD1	CASSPGTGGPSGANVLTF	TGTGCCAGCAGCCCCGGGACAGGGGGGCCCTCTGGGGCCAACGTCCTGACTTTC
TRBV9	TRBJ1-2	.	TRBD1	CASSVDREAYGYTF	TGTGCCAGCAGCGTTGACAGGGAGGCCTATGGCTACACCTTC
TRBV6-1	TRBJ1-1	.	TRBD1	CASSETGQWLTEAFF	TGTGCCAGCAGTGAAACGGGACAGTGGCTGACTGAAGCTTTCTTT
TRBV28	TRBJ1-2	.	TRBD1	CASSLGQVYGYTF	TGTGCCAGCAGTCTTGGACAGGTCTATGGCTACACCTTC
TRBV29-1	TRBJ2-1	.	.	CSVAGSFGHSNEQFF	TGCAGCGTAGCAGGAAGCTTCGGACATTCCAATGAGCAGTTCTTC
TRBV30	TRBJ1-5	.	.	CAWGAENSNQPQHF	TGTGCCTGGGGGGCGGAGAATAGCAATCAGCCCCAGCATTTT
TRBV25-1	TRBJ1-6	.	.	CASSDQTLSSYNSPLHF	TGTGCCAGCAGCGATCAAACTTTGAGCTCCTATAATTCACCCCTCCACTTT
TRBV7-2	TRBJ2-3	.	TRBD2	CASSPYSGGPSTDTQYF	TGTGCCAGCAGCCCCTATAGCGGGGGCCCTAGCACAGATACGCAGTATTTT
TRBV7-9	TRBJ1-2	.	.	CASSPDGDGYTF	TGTGCCAGCAGCCCCGACGGGGATGGCTACACCTTC
TRBV2	TRBJ1-2	.	TRBD1	CASSAYLTGGGYGYTF	TGTGCCAGCAGTGCCTACCTGACAGGGGGCGGGTATGGCTACACCTTC
TRBV28	TRBJ1-1	.	.	CASSLRAGEAFF	TGTGCCAGCAGTTTGAGGGCCGGTGAAGCTTTCTTT
TRBV6-5	TRBJ1-2	.	.	CASSRPGLNYGYTF	TGTGCCAGCAGTAGACCGGGACTTAACTATGGCTACACCTTC
TRBV30	TRBJ2-5	.	TRBD2	CAWRASGVETQYF	TGTGCCTGGAGGGCTAGCGGAGTGGAGACCCAGTACTTC
TRBV6-5	TRBJ2-7	few	TRBD1	CASSRTGSYEQYF	TGTGCCAGCAGCCGGACAGGTTCCTACGAGCAGTACTTC
TRBV5-6	TRBJ1-3	.	.	CASSSISSGNTIYF	TGTGCCAGCAGCTCCATTAGCTCTGGAAACACCATATATTTT
TRBV6-6	TRBJ2-7	.	.	CASSYSSDPSYEQYF	TGTGCCAGCAGTTACTCGAGCGACCCGTCCTACGAGCAGTACTTC
TRBV4-1	TRBJ2-5	.	.	CASKDSGGTQYF	TGCGCCAGCAAGGACAGTGGAGGGACCCAGTACTTC
TRBV30	TRBJ1-6	.	TRBD1	CAWTPLDRGVNSPLHF	TGTGCCTGGACCCCGTTGGACAGGGGGGTCAATTCACCCCTCCACTTT
TRBV6-6	TRBJ2-1	.	TRBD2	CASSYVASGGEQFF	TGTGCCAGCAGTTACGTGGCTAGCGGGGGAGAGCAGTTCTTC
TRBV6-5	TRBJ2-2	.	TRBD1	CASRRRQGAGELFF	TGTGCCAGCAGGCGGAGACAGGGCGCCGGGGAGCTGTTTTTT
TRBV6-5	TRBJ2-7	.	TRBD1	CASSYEYRGGEQYF	TGTGCCAGCAGTTACGAGTACAGGGGCGGCGAGCAGTACTTC
TRBV7-3	TRBJ2-1	.	.	CASSEYRSSYNEQFF	TGTGCCAGCAGCGAGTATCGTAGCTCCTACAATGAGCAGTTCTTC